This entry lists 8 T cell receptor beta chains sequenced from one sample in a study of shared clonotypes between healthy human individuals. Repertoires were generated with immunoSEQ multiplex PCR, while TCRdb's copy carries only in-frame clones and drops some. Of more than 2 million clones listed, approximately 94% are singletons. The material sequenced was naive CD4+ T cells sorted from blood. Subset noted: CD45RA+ positively selected. The receptors were gathered from a man younger than 35 in good health.

As regards this clone: Other DNA sequences in this specimen translate into the identical CDR3. This CDR3 reads CASSFSATNEKLFF. The CDR3 DNA reads as TGCGCCAGCAGCTTTTCTGCAACTAATGAAAAACTGTTTTTT. J is TRBJ1-4 and V is TRBV5-1; D unclear. The V end lost 2 bases, the J end lost 0 bases, and 5 bases lay between the germline ends. This CDR3 comprises 14 residues. CDR1 is SGHRS and CDR2 is YFSETQ in the germline V gene.

The chain is built from TRBV6-1 and TRBJ1-2, with D hard to call. V was cut by 2 bases and J by 4 bases, with 8 bases left in between. This CDR3 comprises 13 residues. Germline assignment: CDR1 MNHNS and CDR2 SASEGT. The CDR3 nucleotides read TGTGCCAGCAGTGAATCGGTCCTCTATGGCTACACCTTC. Translating it yields CASSESVLYGYTF.

The chain joins TRBV2 to TRBJ2-5, with a possible D match to TRBD2 (6 bases). Trimming shortened V by 6 bases and J by 7 bases, and 18 bases separated the two germline ends. The CDR3 runs to 14 residues. CDR1 is SNHLY, CDR2 FYNNEI, per germline. CDR3 nucleotides: TGTGCCAGCAGGGGGAGGCAGCAGAGGGGGACCCAGTACTTC. Translating it yields CASRGRQQRGTQYF.

The chain's CDR3 is CASGRVSGYTF. CDR3 coding DNA: TGTGCCAGCGGCCGGGTTTCGGGCTACACCTTC. The gene calls are TRBV27 and TRBJ1-2; D gene unclear. V gave up 8 bases and J gave up 8 bases, with 12 bases separating them. This CDR3 contains 11 residues. From germline, CDR1 is MNHEY and CDR2 SMNVEV (reference sequence).

The chain is built from TRBV2 and TRBJ1-4, with 11 bases that match TRBD1. After removal of 3 bases from V and 4 bases from J, the junction contained 4 bases not matched to a gene. The CDR3 sequence is 16 residues long. CDR1 SNHLY and CDR2 FYNNEI come from the germline V gene. The CDR3 bases are TGTGCCAGCAGTGAGGACAGGGGGCGAAATAATGAAAAACTGTTTTTT. This codes for CASSEDRGRNNEKLFF.

This chain links TRBV4-2 with TRBJ2-1; 8 bases are a match to TRBD2. After removal of 1 base from V and 3 bases from J, the junction contained 5 bases not matched to a gene. The germline V gene encodes CDR1 LGHNA and CDR2 YNFKEQ. This CDR3 has 16 amino acids. The CDR3 sequence: CASSQGGLDVYNEQFF. The CDR3 bases are TGTGCCAGCAGCCAAGGGGGACTAGACGTCTACAATGAGCAGTTCTTC.

The chain links TRBV7-6 to TRBJ2-5, with D possibly TRBD2 on 6 matching bases. Germline V lookup: CDR1 SGHVS, CDR2 FNYEAQ. The CDR3 covers 16 residues. V was pared by 1 base and J by 0 bases, with 12 bases between. The CDR3 loop reads CASSLVGGANQETQYF. CDR3 in DNA: TGTGCCAGCAGCTTAGTTGGCGGGGCCAACCAAGAGACCCAGTACTTC.

Notes on this clone: Additional DNA sequences in this sample encode the identical CDR3. In nucleotides, the CDR3 is TGCGCCAGCAGTGTAGAGCAAGAGACCCAGTACTTC. Translating it yields CASSVEQETQYF. The genes are TRBV5-1 and TRBJ2-5, with unresolved D. The CDR3 loop spans 12 amino acids. The ends were cut back, 5 bases at V and 2 bases at J, with 7 bases in the middle. Per germline, CDR1 SGHRS and CDR2 YFSETQ.